The present T cell receptor (beta chain) was sequenced within a study of tumor-infiltrating lymphocytes in primary liver carcinoma. Turning to the study itself: Among the tumors, stages were T1-T3 N0M0 and sizes about 4 to 10 cm. Sequencing of the samples generated roughly 3.5 to 7.5 million productive TCRbeta reads, with similar yields across tissue types. Study-wide findings and caveats: Pairs comparing tumor with adjacent tissue or blood overlapped less than pairs drawn from tumor regions. When set against blood, tumors had a significantly higher top-250-clone fraction (p = 0.039).

CDR1 SQVTM and CDR2 ANQGSEA come from the germline V gene. The CDR3 sequence is 12 residues long. V shed 3 bases and J shed 0 bases, with 6 bases lying between them. A word on this clonotype: The antigen is unknown. A much more abundant neighbour one base away suggests this may be a read error.

The authors took blood RNA from unsorted whole blood and also extracted germline DNA. A constant-region primer primed TCR beta cDNA synthesis from 450 to 550 ng of total RNA. Three nested multiplex PCR rounds, a slightly modified ARM-PCR, produced the libraries for TCR beta. In the first two PCR rounds, TRBV1-TRBV30 forward primers were paired with a C-beta reverse primer, and each round lasted about 9 cycles. Each CDR3 protein is one row after TCRdb ran MiXCR on the multiplex PCR reads. The data hold 250,000 to 350,000 distinct CDR3 sequences, with 50% to 75% observed a single time. Sequencing was performed on peripheral blood. The V gene is TRBV29-1, the J gene TRBJ2-7; D call uncertain. This receptor was taken from a woman in her 30s with primary liver carcinoma and hepatitis B virus infection. In nucleotides, the CDR3 is TGCAGCGTTGACAGCAACTCCTACGAGCAGTACTTC. It is translated as CSVDSNSYEQYF.